The 24 T cell receptor beta chains reported below all come from one sample, sequenced in a study of blood T cell repertoires in COVID-19. Measured with immunoSEQ multiplex PCR; TCRdb has only the in-frame clones, and not every one. This sample has roughly 100,000 clones, with about 90% found just once. Specimen: peripheral blood. These receptors came from a man aged 45 to 65 in a cohort sampled during active COVID-19.

CDR3 sequence: CASTQGGTGELFF. DNA for the CDR3: TGTGCCAGTACACAGGGAGGGACCGGGGAGCTGTTTTTT. The chain recombines TRBV19 with TRBJ2-2; a possible D gene is TRBD2 (7 bases). Germline V lookup: CDR1 LNHDA, CDR2 SQIVND (reference sequence). Trimming removed 7 bases from V and 5 bases from J, with 11 bases in between. The CDR3 totals 13 residues.

The chain uses TRBV2 and TRBJ2-2, with no clear D. Trimming shortened V by 5 bases and J by 3 bases, and 4 bases separated the two germline ends. Germline V gene sequence: CDR1 SNHLY, CDR2 FYNNEI. CDR3 length equals 12 residues. This CDR3 reads CASSPDTGELFF. The CDR3 DNA sequence: TGTGCCAGCAGTCCCGACACCGGGGAGCTGTTTTTT.

The chain carries TRBV6-5 and TRBJ1-2; perhaps TRBD1 as D (5 bases). Germline CDR1 reads MNHEY; CDR2 reads SVGAGI. The CDR3 is made up of 15 amino acids. The V and J ends lost 6 bases and 2 bases respectively, with 16 bases between them. CDR3 bases: TGTGCCAGCAGGAACTGGGGGGACGGGAACTATGGCTACACCTTC. Protein sequence: CASRNWGDGNYGYTF.

The V gene is TRBV7-2, the J gene TRBJ1-1, with D perhaps matching TRBD1 (5 bases). The CDR3 extends over 13 amino acids. V lost 2 bases to trimming and J lost 3 bases, with 7 bases between them. Germline V gives CDR1 SGHTA, CDR2 FQGNSA. The CDR3 DNA is TGTGCCAGCAGCTTATCCAGGGACACTGAAGCTTTCTTT. Its translation: CASSLSRDTEAFF.

J is TRBJ2-3 and V is TRBV6-2 or TRBV6-3; D unresolved. The germline V and J ends were trimmed by 5 bases and 2 bases, with 14 bases remaining between them. Germline V gene sequence: CDR1 MNHEY, CDR2 SVGEGT. The CDR3 is 15 amino acids. The CDR3 DNA sequence: TGTGCCAGCAGTCAGCAGGTCTCTAACACAGATACGCAGTATTTT. Translating gives CASSQQVSNTDTQYF.

In this sample, this clone turned up once. V usage is TRBV5-6 and J usage is TRBJ1-2; D perhaps matches TRBD1 (5 bases). V lost 4 bases, J lost 6 bases, and 10 bases lay in between. This CDR3 has 12 residues. Germline loops: CDR1 SGHDT, CDR2 YYEEEE. CDR3 in amino acids: CASSPRVHGYTF. In DNA form, the CDR3 reads TGTGCCAGCAGCCCCAGGGTTCATGGCTACACCTTC.

CDR3 amino acids: CASRRQVGAYEQYF. The CDR3 bases are TGTGCCAGTAGAAGACAGGTCGGCGCCTACGAGCAGTACTTC. The rearrangement links TRBV19 to TRBJ2-7, with D perhaps matching TRBD1 (6 bases). From germline, CDR1 is LNHDA and CDR2 SQIVND (reference sequence). The length of the CDR3 is 14 residues. V was pared by 6 bases and J by 2 bases, with 14 bases between. Combining the CDR3 with reference TRBV19 and TRBJ2-7 gives the whole variable domain DGGITQSPKYLFRKEGQNVTLSCEQNLNHDAMYWYRQDPGQGLRLIYYSQIVNDFQKGDIAEGYSVSREKKESFPLTVTSAQKNPTAFYLCASRRQVGAYEQYFGPGTRLTVT.

This chain joins TRBV3-1 (or the pseudogene TRBV3-2) and TRBJ1-2, with a weak D call TRBD1 (5 bases). Trimming left V 4 bases short and J 2 bases short, with 14 bases between. Germline CDR1 is LGHDT and CDR2 is YNNKEL (reference sequence). There are 15 residues in the CDR3. CDR3 in DNA: TGTGCCAGCAGCCCTCTGGGCGACAGCAACTATGGCTACACCTTC. Its translation: CASSPLGDSNYGYTF.

The chain uses TRBV24-1 and TRBJ2-3; 10 bases match TRBD2. The J segment lost 7 bases and the V segment lost 3 bases, leaving 15 bases of the junction unmatched. CDR3 length: 18 amino acids. The germline V gene has CDR1 KGHDR and CDR2 SFDVKD. CDR3 sequence reads: CATSDRATSSGGLNTQYF. CDR3 DNA sequence: TGTGCCACCAGTGATCGCGCCACCTCTAGCGGGGGATTGAATACGCAGTATTTT.

This clone was counted once. The chain combines TRBV15 with TRBJ2-3; D is ambiguous. CDR1 LNHNV and CDR2 YYDKDF come from the germline V gene (reference sequence). The V end was cut by 3 bases, the J end by 5 bases, with 6 bases between. The CDR3 covers 12 residues. The CDR3 region has the DNA TGTGCCACCAGCAGGTCGGGAGATACGCAGTATTTT. Protein product: CATSRSGDTQYF.

V usage is TRBV6-2 or TRBV6-3 and J usage is TRBJ1-5; TRBD1 matches 11 bases. Germline assignment: CDR1 MNHEY and CDR2 SVGEGT. This CDR3 has 14 residues. J gave up 7 bases and V 10 bases, and 9 bases lay outside the gene matches. The CDR3 reads CATSGTGGNQPQHF. The CDR3 DNA follows: TGTGCCACCAGCGGGACAGGGGGAAACCAGCCCCAGCATTTT.

This chain connects TRBV5-1 to TRBJ1-4; 7 bases line up with TRBD1. The germline gives CDR1 SGHRS, CDR2 YFSETQ. This CDR3 is 16 amino acids long. V dropped 2 bases and J dropped 3; count of bases not matched to a gene: 7. CDR3 loop: CASSLKQGLPNEKLFF. In DNA form, the CDR3 reads TGCGCCAGCAGCTTAAAACAGGGGCTACCTAATGAAAAACTGTTTTTT.

The chain has TRBV6-6 and TRBJ1-2; 8 nucleotides match TRBD1. The germline V gene has CDR1 MNHNY and CDR2 SVGAGI (reference sequence). The V gene end was trimmed by 6 bases and the J gene end by 3 bases; junction bases not matched to a gene: 3. The CDR3 length is 13 residues. The CDR3, as DNA: TGTGCCAGCAGATCAGGGGGCGACTATGGCTACACCTTC. Translating it yields CASRSGGDYGYTF.

This clone was picked up one time. The chain combines TRBV6-5 with TRBJ1-2; 8 bases are a match to TRBD1. Germline-derived CDR1 and CDR2 are MNHEY and SVGAGI. Unmatched junction bases numbered 3, after V lost 5 bases and J lost 7 bases. The CDR3 covers 12 residues. CDR3 in amino acids: CASSKTGVGYTF. CDR3 DNA: TGTGCCAGCAGTAAGACAGGGGTTGGCTACACCTTC.

The gene calls are TRBV4-1 and TRBJ2-1; 7 bases map to TRBD2. V lost 5 bases to trimming and J lost 2 bases; unmatched junction nucleotides: 9. Germline CDR1 and CDR2: MGHRA and YSYEKL. The CDR3 has 16 residues. CDR3: CASSLRGGETYNEQFF. The CDR3 nucleotides are TGCGCCAGCAGCTTGCGGGGAGGGGAGACCTACAATGAGCAGTTCTTC.

The rearrangement joins TRBV5-1 to TRBJ2-3, with TRBD2 matching 10 bases. The length of the CDR3 is 16 residues. V lost 0 bases to trimming and J lost 2 bases; unmatched junction nucleotides: 3. From germline, CDR1 is SGHRS and CDR2 YFSETQ. This chain's CDR3 is CASSLGTSGATDTQYF. In DNA form, the CDR3 reads TGCGCCAGCAGCTTGGGGACTAGCGGAGCCACAGATACGCAGTATTTT.

The rearrangement uses TRBV4-1 and TRBJ1-1, with 8 positions matching TRBD1. In germline, CDR1 is MGHRA, CDR2 YSYEKL. The V segment lost 1 base and the J segment 11 bases; nucleotides outside the gene matches: 12. The CDR3 covers 15 residues. In DNA form, the CDR3 reads TGCGCCAGCAGCCAAGGGGGTGGTCAGGGGGACAGGGCTTTCTTT. Protein sequence: CASSQGGGQGDRAFF.

V gene TRBV4-1 combines with J gene TRBJ1-2, with 7 bases lining up with TRBD1. Germline loops: CDR1 MGHRA, CDR2 YSYEKL. This CDR3 has 16 amino acids. The V and J ends lost 8 bases and 2 bases, in that order; junction bases with no gene match: 14. The CDR3 DNA reads TGCGCCAGCCGAATCGACACAGGGGTCCAGAACTATGGCTACACCTTC. As protein: CASRIDTGVQNYGYTF.

This clone was detected only once. The chain links TRBV18 to TRBJ1-2, with 9 bases that match TRBD1. This CDR3 comprises 13 residues. Germline V CDR1 and CDR2: KGHSH, LQKENI. V trimming: 6 bases; J trimming: 4 bases; junction bases outside the gene matches: 3. CDR3 nucleotides: TGTGCCAGCTCGGGACAGGGCTTCTATGGCTACACCTTC. Protein product: CASSGQGFYGYTF.

This clone was picked up one time. This sequence joins TRBV27 and TRBJ1-3, with a tentative D call TRBD1 (6 bases). The CDR3 has 15 amino acids. The germline V gene encodes CDR1 MNHEY and CDR2 SMNVEV (reference sequence). Deletions cut 3 bases from V and 2 bases from J, with 11 bases between. The CDR3: CASSFYNRAGNTIYF. The CDR3 DNA reads TGTGCCAGCAGTTTCTATAACAGGGCTGGAAACACCATATATTTT.

The chain links TRBV27 to TRBJ2-3, with 13 bases aligning to TRBD2. Trimming took 2 bases from V and 10 from J; bases not matched to a gene: 6. Germline lookup yields CDR1 MNHEY and CDR2 SMNVEV (reference sequence). The CDR3 is 15 residues long. CDR3 DNA: TGTGCCAGCAGTTTAAGGACTAGCGGGGGAACTGCGCAGTATTTT. Its protein product is CASSLRTSGGTAQYF.

The chain uses TRBV28 and TRBJ1-5; TRBD1 matches at 11 bases. With 7 bases clipped from V and 6 bases from J, the junction kept 8 bases outside the gene matches. The CDR3 runs to 15 residues. CDR1 MDHEN and CDR2 SYDVKM come from the germline V gene. The chain's CDR3 is CASTRGQGAGQPQHF. In DNA, the CDR3 is TGTGCCAGCACCAGAGGACAGGGGGCGGGTCAGCCCCAGCATTTT.

V usage is TRBV27 and J usage is TRBJ2-1; perhaps TRBD2 as D (6 bases). Germline V gene data show CDR1 as MNHEY and CDR2 as SMNVEV (reference sequence). The V gene lost 6 bases and the J gene lost 5 bases, with 20 bases spanning the gap. CDR3 length: 16 amino acids. The CDR3 nucleotides are TGTGCCAGCAGCCCAAAGGTACGACTAGAGGACAATGAGCAGTTCTTC. Amino acid sequence: CASSPKVRLEDNEQFF.

The CDR3 is CASSPPDAQGNTGELFF. CDR3 nucleotide sequence: TGTGCCAGCAGCCCCCCCGATGCACAGGGGAACACCGGGGAGCTGTTTTTT. The rearrangement joins TRBV7-9 to TRBJ2-2, with D possibly TRBD1 on 6 matching bases. This CDR3 comprises 17 residues. Germline CDR1 SEHNR, CDR2 FQNEAQ (reference sequence). The V and J ends lost 5 bases and 1 base respectively, with 17 bases between them.